The sequence of this TCR beta chain was determined in a study of T cells in Graves' hyperthyroidism and ophthalmopathy. TCR beta CDR3 region amplification was performed from RNA transcripts. First-round RT-PCR targeting the TCR CDR3 was performed with the HTBI primer set. MiXCR, applied by TCRdb to the multiplex PCR reads, yields one record per CDR3 protein. The table includes fewer than 900,000 distinct CDR3 sequences, about 16% detected once. This CDR3 is 15 amino acids long. Germline loops: CDR1 SGHTA, CDR2 FQGNSA. Between the trimmed V and J ends, which lost 1 base and 3 bases, there was a span of 13 bases. At least ten counts were recorded for this clonotype.

The rearrangement joins TRBV7-2 to TRBJ2-7; unclear D gene. The sample comprised blood. The TCR sequence derives from a young man with Graves' hyperthyroidism. CDR3 sequence reads: CASSLEFGYHYEQYF. Here the CDR3 DNA reads TGTGCCAGCAGCTTAGAATTCGGCTATCACTACGAGCAGTACTTC.